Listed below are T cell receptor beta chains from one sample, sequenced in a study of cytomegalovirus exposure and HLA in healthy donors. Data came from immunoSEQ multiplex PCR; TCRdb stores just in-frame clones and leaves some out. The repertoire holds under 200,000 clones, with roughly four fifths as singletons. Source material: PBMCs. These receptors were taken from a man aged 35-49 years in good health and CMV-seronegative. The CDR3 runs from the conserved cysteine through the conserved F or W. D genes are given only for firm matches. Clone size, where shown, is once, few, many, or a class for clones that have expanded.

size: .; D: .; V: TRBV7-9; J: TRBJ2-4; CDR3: CAIQRTDKNIQYF; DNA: TGTGCCATCCAAAGGACAGACAAAAACATTCAGTACTTC
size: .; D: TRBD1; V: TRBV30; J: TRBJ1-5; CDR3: CAWSGDRDDQPQHF; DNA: TGTGCCTGGAGTGGGGACAGGGATGATCAGCCCCAGCATTTT
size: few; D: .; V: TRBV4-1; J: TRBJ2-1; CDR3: CASILRIYNEQFF; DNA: TGCGCCAGCATTTTGCGGATCTACAATGAGCAGTTCTTC
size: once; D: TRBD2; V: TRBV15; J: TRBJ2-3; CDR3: CATSRGGVAGSTDTQYF; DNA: TGTGCCACCAGCAGAGGGGGAGTAGCGGGGAGCACAGATACGCAGTATTTT
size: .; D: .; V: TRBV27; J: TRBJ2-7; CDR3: CASSYHRVSNEQYF; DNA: TGTGCCAGCAGTTACCACAGGGTGTCTAACGAGCAGTACTTC
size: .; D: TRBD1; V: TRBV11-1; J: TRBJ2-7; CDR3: CASSRAGTDYEQYF; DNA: TGTGCCAGCAGCCGCGCCGGGACAGATTACGAGCAGTACTTC
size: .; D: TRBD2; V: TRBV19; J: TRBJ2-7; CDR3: CASSIRSGTSATYEQYF; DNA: TGTGCCAGTAGTATAAGATCGGGGACTAGCGCTACCTACGAGCAGTACTTC
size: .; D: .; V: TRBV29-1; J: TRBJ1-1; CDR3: CSVAQGLEAFF; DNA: TGCAGCGTTGCACAGGGTCTTGAAGCTTTCTTT
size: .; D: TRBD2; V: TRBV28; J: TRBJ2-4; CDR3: CASSGGVAKNIQYF; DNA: TGTGCCAGCAGTGGGGGGGTAGCCAAAAACATTCAGTACTTC
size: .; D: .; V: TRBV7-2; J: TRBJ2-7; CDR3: CASSLTGSDEQYF; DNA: TGTGCCAGCAGCTTAACAGGGAGCGACGAGCAGTACTTC
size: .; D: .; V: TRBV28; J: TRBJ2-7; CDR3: CASSRGWAFYEQYF; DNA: TGTGCCAGCAGTCGAGGGTGGGCGTTCTACGAGCAGTACTTC
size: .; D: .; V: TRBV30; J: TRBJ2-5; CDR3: CAWGGTLEGETQYF; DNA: TGTGCCTGGGGGGGGACCCTCGAGGGGGAGACCCAGTACTTC
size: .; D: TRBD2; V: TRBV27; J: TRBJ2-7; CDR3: CASSLRAGGAGEQYF; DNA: TGTGCCAGCAGTTTAAGAGCGGGGGGGGCGGGTGAGCAGTACTTC
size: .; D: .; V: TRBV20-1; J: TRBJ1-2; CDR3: CSARNREGYTF; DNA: TGCAGTGCTAGAAACAGGGAGGGCTACACCTTC
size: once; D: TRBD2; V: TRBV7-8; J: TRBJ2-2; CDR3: CASSSRLAVELFF; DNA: TGTGCCAGCAGCTCGCGACTAGCGGTGGAGCTGTTTTTT
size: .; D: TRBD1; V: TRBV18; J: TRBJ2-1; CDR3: CASSRAGTDNEQFF; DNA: TGTGCCAGCTCAAGAGCCGGGACAGACAATGAGCAGTTCTTC
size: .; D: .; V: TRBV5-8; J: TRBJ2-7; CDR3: CASSLQGPNYEQYF; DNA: TGTGCCAGCAGCTTGCAGGGGCCAAACTACGAGCAGTACTTC
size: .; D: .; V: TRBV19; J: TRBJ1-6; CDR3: CASSIGRESRSPLHF; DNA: TGTGCCAGTAGTATTGGTCGGGAATCGAGATCACCCCTCCACTTT
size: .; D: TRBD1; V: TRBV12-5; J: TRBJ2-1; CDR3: CASCTGATYNEQFF; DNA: TGTGCTAGTTGTACAGGGGCAACCTACAATGAGCAGTTCTTC
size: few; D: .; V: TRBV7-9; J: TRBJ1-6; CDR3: CASSLQGVRNSPLHF; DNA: TGTGCCAGCAGCTTACAAGGGGTTCGTAATTCACCCCTCCACTTT